Listed below are T cell receptor beta chains from one sample, sequenced in a study of cytomegalovirus exposure and HLA in healthy donors. Sequencing used immunoSEQ multiplex PCR; TCRdb keeps in-frame clones, though not all of them. The sample includes 35,000 to 45,000 clones, around 58% of them seen just once. Sequencing input: PBMCs. These receptors came from a man between 60 and 75 years old in good health and CMV-seropositive. CDR3s include the opening cysteine and the closing phenylalanine or tryptophan. The order of the fields is J gene, D gene, clone size, V gene, CDR3 protein, CDR3 DNA. A D gene is named only where the DNA matches it firmly. Size is omitted from some rows. Given values are once, few, many or a class for expanded clones.

TRBJ2-5 | TRBD2 | few | TRBV9 | CASSPRSGSEETQYF | TGTGCCAGCAGCCCCCGTAGCGGGAGTGAAGAGACCCAGTACTTC
TRBJ2-2 | NA | NA | TRBV29-1 | CSVGLAGELFF | TGCAGCGTTGGACTAGCCGGGGAGCTGTTTTTT
TRBJ1-5 | NA | NA | TRBV4-3 | CASSQDGSRNQPQHF | TGCGCCAGCAGCCAGGATGGATCTAGGAATCAGCCCCAGCATTTT
TRBJ2-7 | TRBD1 | NA | TRBV18 | CASSPPGQGRSGEQYF | TGTGCCAGCTCACCACCGGGACAGGGAAGATCGGGGGAGCAGTACTTC
TRBJ2-1 | NA | once | TRBV7-2 | CASSIQGREQFF | TGTGCCAGCAGCATACAGGGGAGGGAGCAGTTCTTC
TRBJ1-2 | NA | NA | TRBV7-9 | CASSFLDSKNHYGYTF | TGTGCCAGCAGCTTCTTGGACAGTAAAAATCACTATGGCTACACCTTC
TRBJ2-7 | NA | NA | TRBV7-6 | CASSLGVGGQLYEQYF | TGTGCCAGCAGCTTAGGTGTGGGGGGACAGTTATACGAGCAGTACTTC
TRBJ2-3 | TRBD2 | NA | TRBV5-4 | CASSPGTSGRNTQYF | TGTGCCAGCAGCCCCGGGACTAGCGGGAGGAATACGCAGTATTTT
TRBJ2-3 | NA | NA | TRBV27 | CASSLHRQSDTQYF | TGTGCCAGCAGTTTACATAGACAGTCAGATACGCAGTATTTT
TRBJ2-3 | TRBD2 | few | TRBV29-1 | CSVAGLAGADTQYF | TGCAGCGTCGCGGGACTAGCGGGTGCAGATACGCAGTATTTT
TRBJ2-5 | NA | NA | TRBV5-4 | CASSLGQVQETQYF | TGTGCCAGCAGCTTGGGTCAGGTACAAGAGACCCAGTACTTC